The present T cell receptor beta chain was sequenced within a study of blood T cell repertoires in COVID-19. Clinical history as reported by participants underpinned cohort assignment. Trimming left V 4 bases short and J 3 bases short, with 16 bases between. Germline CDR1 MDHEN, CDR2 SYDVKM. The CDR3 totals 15 residues. Original methodology: It was from reference gene primer amplification that nucleated cell counts were estimated. TCRdb's copy holds only in-frame clones and misses some; the assay was immunoSEQ multiplex PCR. That table supplies the V and J calls and clone size; D and trimming were determined from the DNA. This repertoire shows under 150,000 clones, 84% found once; its top ten account for roughly 3.9%.

The source of this sequence is a man aged 50-59 years in a cohort exposed to, infected with or recovered from COVID-19 (not recorded which). The chain combines TRBV28 with TRBJ2-7; a possible D gene is TRBD2 (6 bases). Sequencing used PBMCs or T cells enriched from blood (not recorded which). DNA of the CDR3: TGTGCCAGCAGTTCCCCCGGGTCAGCGGGCTACGAGCAGTACTTC. As protein: CASSSPGSAGYEQYF. The full variable domain, with the rest looked up from reference TRBV28 and TRBJ2-7, is DVKVTQSSRYLVKRTGEKVFLECVQDMDHENMFWYRQDPGLGLRLIYFSYDVKMKEKGDIPEGYSVSREKKERFSLILESASTNQTSMYLCASSSPGSAGYEQYFGPGTRLTVT.